This T cell receptor (beta chain) originates from a study of shared clonotypes between healthy human individuals. Study conclusions and caveats: Sequencing depth was predicted to influence how clonotypes are shared among donors. Clonotypes shared by all four sorted-subset donors had higher generation probabilities than non-shared clonotypes. Clonotypes that were shared across a handful of donors made up around 5.5% of naive CD4 clonotypes.

CD45RO-negative, CCR7-selected cells formed the naive CD8 fraction, which excluded terminally differentiated effector memory CD45RA+ cells. A word on this clone: The antigen is not known.

The CDR3 loop spans 16 amino acids. Germline CDR1 reads SGHVS; CDR2 reads FNYEAQ. The V end was cut by 1 base, the J end by 0 bases, with 12 bases between. Data came from immunoSEQ multiplex PCR; TCRdb stores just in-frame clones and leaves some out. The table has some 2 million clones, roughly 94% seen once. This receptor was taken from a young man in good health. The chain combines TRBV7-6 with TRBJ1-1; TRBD1 might be the D (6 bases). The sample taken for sequencing was naive CD8+ T cells sorted from blood. DNA for the CDR3: TGTGCCAGCAGCTTAGTTGCGGGGGCCGTGAACACTGAAGCTTTCTTT. It specifies CASSLVAGAVNTEAFF.